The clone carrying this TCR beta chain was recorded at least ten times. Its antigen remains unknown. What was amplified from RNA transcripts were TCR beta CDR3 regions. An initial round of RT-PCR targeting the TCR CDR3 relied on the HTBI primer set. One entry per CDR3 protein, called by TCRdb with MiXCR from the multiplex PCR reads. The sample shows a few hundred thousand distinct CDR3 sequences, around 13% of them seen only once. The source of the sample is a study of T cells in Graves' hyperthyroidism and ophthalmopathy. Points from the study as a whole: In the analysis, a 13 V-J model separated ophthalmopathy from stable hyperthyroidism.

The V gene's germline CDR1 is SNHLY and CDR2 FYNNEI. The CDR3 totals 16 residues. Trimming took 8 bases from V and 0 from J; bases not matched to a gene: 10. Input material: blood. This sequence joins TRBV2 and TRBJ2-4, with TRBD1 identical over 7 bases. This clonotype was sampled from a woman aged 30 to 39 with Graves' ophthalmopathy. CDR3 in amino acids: CASGPTGVQAKNIQYF. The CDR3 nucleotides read TGTGCCAGCGGCCCAACAGGGGTCCAAGCCAAAAACATTCAGTACTTC.